This is a list of T cell receptor beta chains from one sample in a study of blood T cell repertoires in COVID-19. Clones were read by immunoSEQ multiplex PCR, and TCRdb kept only the in-frame ones, dropping some. The sample gives 150,000 to 200,000 clones, approximately 86% of which show up once; roughly 3.5% is in the top ten. Input material: peripheral blood. The receptors stem from a man between 65 and 85 years old with acute or convalescent COVID-19. Both conserved end residues are part of each CDR3. A D gene is named only where the DNA matches it firmly. Clone size is given for some rows only: seen once, a few or many times, or a class if the clone is expanded.

j_call clone_size d_call v_call cdr3_nt cdr3_aa
TRBJ2-5 . . TRBV19 TGTGCCAGTAGTATGCACAGGGAAGAGACCCAGTACTTC CASSMHREETQYF
TRBJ2-4 . . TRBV19 TGTGCCAGTAGTCCAACGGGACTGGGGATCCTTCAGTACTTC CASSPTGLGILQYF
TRBJ1-2 . . TRBV6-5 TGTGCCAGCAGTTACTCGAGAGGTGATGGCTACACCTTC CASSYSRGDGYTF
TRBJ1-1 . . TRBV28 TGTGCCAGCAGTCTAGGCTACGGGGCTTTCTTT CASSLGYGAFF
TRBJ2-2 . . TRBV4-3 TGCGCCAGCAGCTTTGGCTCGGACAGCAACACCGGGGAGCTGTTTTTT CASSFGSDSNTGELFF
TRBJ2-3 . TRBD2 TRBV3-1/TRBV3-2 TGTGCCAGCAGCCTACGGGACTACCTCACAGATACGCAGTATTTT CASSLRDYLTDTQYF
TRBJ1-1 few TRBD1 TRBV5-6 TGTGCCAGCAGCTTCGGGACAGGGAGGACTGAAGCTTTCTTT CASSFGTGRTEAFF
TRBJ1-4 . . TRBV24-1 TGTGCCACCAGTGGGGTAGGGGATCATGAAAAACTGTTTTTT CATSGVGDHEKLFF
TRBJ2-3 . TRBD2 TRBV28 TGTGCCAGCAGTTCTCCAGTTGGGAGGGCCACAGATACGCAGTATTTT CASSSPVGRATDTQYF
TRBJ1-4 . . TRBV10-2 TGCGCCAGCAGCCTTCCGGGGGGAGCTAATGAAAAACTGTTTTTT CASSLPGGANEKLFF
TRBJ2-1 . TRBD1 TRBV4-3 TGCGCCAGCAGCCAAGATAGGGGGCGTGAGCAGTTCTTC CASSQDRGREQFF
TRBJ2-1 . TRBD1 TRBV5-1 TGCGCCAGCAGCTTGGCAGGACAGGGAATATCACATGAGCAGTTCTTC CASSLAGQGISHEQFF